This record covers a single T cell receptor (beta chain). Its cognate antigen is unknown. This entry comes from a study of CD8 T cells in ankylosing spondylitis. Study findings and constraints: Earlier reports found some motif variants in synovial fluid and blood in reactive arthritis. Apparently characteristic of ankylosing spondylitis blood was a TCR beta motif (under ten highly homologous variants).

Germline CDR1 and CDR2: LGHDT and YNNKEL (reference sequence). V was clipped by 1 base and J by 2 bases; unmatched bases: 8. There are 17 residues in the CDR3. TCRdb independently ran MiXCR on the 5' RACE reads; one entry per CDR3 protein. Of 200,000 to 250,000 distinct CDR3 sequences listed, around 20% are singletons. The source of this sequence is a male donor with ankylosing spondylitis. Sequencing input: blood, either unsorted or a sorted T cell fraction (not recorded which). V and J are TRBV3-1 and TRBJ2-1; 7 nucleotides line up with TRBD2. The CDR3 DNA is TGTGCCAGCAGCCAAGGGGCCGGGACTAACACCTACAATGAGCAGTTCTTC. It encodes CASSQGAGTNTYNEQFF.